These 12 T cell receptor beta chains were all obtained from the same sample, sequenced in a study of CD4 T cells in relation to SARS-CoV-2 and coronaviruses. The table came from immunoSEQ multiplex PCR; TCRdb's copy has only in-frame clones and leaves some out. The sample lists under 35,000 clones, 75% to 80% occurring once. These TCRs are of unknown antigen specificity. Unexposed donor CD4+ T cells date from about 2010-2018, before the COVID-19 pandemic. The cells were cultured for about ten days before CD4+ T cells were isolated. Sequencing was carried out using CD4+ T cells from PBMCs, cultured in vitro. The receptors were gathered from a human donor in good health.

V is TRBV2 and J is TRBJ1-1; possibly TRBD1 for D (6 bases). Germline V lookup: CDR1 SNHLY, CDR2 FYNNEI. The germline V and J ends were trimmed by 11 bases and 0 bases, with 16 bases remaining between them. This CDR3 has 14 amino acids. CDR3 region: CAGVLTGMNTEAFF. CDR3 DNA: TGTGCCGGGGTCTTGACAGGCATGAACACTGAAGCTTTCTTT.

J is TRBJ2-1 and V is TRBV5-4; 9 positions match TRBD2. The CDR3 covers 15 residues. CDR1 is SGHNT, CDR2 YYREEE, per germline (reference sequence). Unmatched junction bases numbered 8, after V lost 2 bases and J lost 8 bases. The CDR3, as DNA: TGTGCCAGCAGCTTAGGCGGGAGGGCTACCGATGAGCAGTTCTTC. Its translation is CASSLGGRATDEQFF.

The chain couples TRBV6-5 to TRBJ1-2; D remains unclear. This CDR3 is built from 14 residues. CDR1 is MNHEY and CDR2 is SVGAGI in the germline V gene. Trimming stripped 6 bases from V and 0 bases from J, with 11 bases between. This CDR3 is CASSVRRSNYGYTF. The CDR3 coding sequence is TGTGCCAGCAGCGTCAGGAGATCTAACTATGGCTACACCTTC.

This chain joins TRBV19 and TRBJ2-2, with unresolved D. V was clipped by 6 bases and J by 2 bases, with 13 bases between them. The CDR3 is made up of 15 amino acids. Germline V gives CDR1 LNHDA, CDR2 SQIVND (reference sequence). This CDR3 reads CASRTPFANTGELFF. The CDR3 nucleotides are TGTGCCAGTAGGACTCCCTTTGCTAACACCGGGGAGCTGTTTTTT.

The CDR3 spells CASSKLTGTDVYEQYF. The DNA for the CDR3 is TGTGCCAGTAGTAAACTTACCGGGACCGACGTCTACGAGCAGTACTTC. J is TRBJ2-7 and V is TRBV19; D may correspond to TRBD1 or TRBD2 (5 bases each). V was clipped by 4 bases and J by 3 bases, with 19 bases between them. The CDR3 contains 16 residues. Germline V gene sequence: CDR1 LNHDA, CDR2 SQIVND (reference sequence).

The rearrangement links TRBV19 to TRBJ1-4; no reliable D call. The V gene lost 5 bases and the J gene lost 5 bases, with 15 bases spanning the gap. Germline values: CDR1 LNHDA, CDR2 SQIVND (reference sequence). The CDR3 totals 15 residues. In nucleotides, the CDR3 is TGTGCCAGTAGTGAAGCGACGGTCCCAAATGAAAAACTGTTTTTT. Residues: CASSEATVPNEKLFF.

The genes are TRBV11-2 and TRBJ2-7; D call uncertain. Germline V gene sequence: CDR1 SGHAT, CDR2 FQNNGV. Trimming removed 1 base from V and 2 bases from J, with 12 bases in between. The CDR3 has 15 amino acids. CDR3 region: CASSLVGKETYEQYF. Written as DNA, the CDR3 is TGTGCCAGCAGCTTAGTAGGGAAGGAGACCTACGAGCAGTACTTC.

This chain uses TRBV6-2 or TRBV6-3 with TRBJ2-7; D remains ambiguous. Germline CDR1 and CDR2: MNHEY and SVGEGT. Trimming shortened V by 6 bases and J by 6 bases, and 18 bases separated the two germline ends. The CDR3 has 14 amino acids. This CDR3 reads CASSRPGLPGEQYF. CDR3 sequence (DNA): TGTGCCAGCAGCCGTCCAGGCCTTCCCGGCGAGCAGTACTTC.

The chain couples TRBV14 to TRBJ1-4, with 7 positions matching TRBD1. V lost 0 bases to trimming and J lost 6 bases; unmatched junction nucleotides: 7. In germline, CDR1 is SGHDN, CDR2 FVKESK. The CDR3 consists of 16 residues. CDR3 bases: TGTGCCAGCAGCCAAGATATAACAGGGGAGGATGAAAAACTGTTTTTT. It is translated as CASSQDITGEDEKLFF. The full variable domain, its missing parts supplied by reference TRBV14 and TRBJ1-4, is EAGVTQFPSHSVIEKGQTVTLRCDPISGHDNLYWYRRVMGKEIKFLLHFVKESKQDESGMPNNRFLAERTGGTYSTLKVQPAELEDSGVYFCASSQDITGEDEKLFFGSGTQLSVL.

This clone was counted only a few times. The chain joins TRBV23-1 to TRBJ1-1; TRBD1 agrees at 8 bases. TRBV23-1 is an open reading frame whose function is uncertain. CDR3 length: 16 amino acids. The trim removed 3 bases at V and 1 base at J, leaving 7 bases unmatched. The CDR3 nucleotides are TGCGCCAGCAGTCATAGGACAGGGCCCCCGAACACTGAAGCTTTCTTT. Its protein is CASSHRTGPPNTEAFF.

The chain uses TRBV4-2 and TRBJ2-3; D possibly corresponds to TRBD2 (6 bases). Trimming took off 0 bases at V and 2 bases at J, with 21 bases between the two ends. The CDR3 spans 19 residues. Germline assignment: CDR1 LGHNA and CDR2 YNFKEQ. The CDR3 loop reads CASSQEPGLSGLHTDTQYF. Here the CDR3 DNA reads TGTGCCAGCAGCCAAGAACCGGGCTTAAGCGGGCTCCACACAGATACGCAGTATTTT.

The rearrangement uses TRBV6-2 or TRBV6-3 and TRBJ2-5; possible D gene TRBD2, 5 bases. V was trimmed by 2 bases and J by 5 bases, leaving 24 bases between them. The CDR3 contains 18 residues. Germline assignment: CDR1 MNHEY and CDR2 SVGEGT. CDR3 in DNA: TGTGCCAGCAGTTACCCTCACCAAAATACGGGGATTGGGGAGACCCAGTACTTC. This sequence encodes CASSYPHQNTGIGETQYF.